What follows are 2 T cell receptor beta chains derived from one specimen sequenced in a study of cytomegalovirus exposure and HLA in healthy donors. 13 Jbeta primers and 60 Vbeta primers were used for the PCR. Profiling relied on immunoSEQ multiplex PCR, and the TCRdb table lists in-frame clones only, not all of them. The table has around 110,000 clones, around four fifths seen once; the top ten hold more than 1.5%. The sequenced sample was PBMCs. Source of these receptors: a man aged 50 or older in good health and CMV-seronegative.

V gene TRBV18 combines with J gene TRBJ2-5; TRBD1 aligns across 8 bases. V shed 4 bases and J 5 bases; nucleotides not matched to a gene: 6. This CDR3 is 14 amino acids long. Germline V gives CDR1 KGHSH, CDR2 LQKENI. The CDR3 here is CASSRQGARETQYF. The CDR3 nucleotides are TGTGCCAGCTCACGGCAGGGGGCGAGGGAGACCCAGTACTTC.

J is TRBJ1-4 and V is TRBV5-1; D is possibly TRBD1 (5 bases). The CDR3 has 15 residues. Trimming removed 0 bases at V and 3 bases at J, with 9 bases between. Looked up from germline, CDR1 is SGHRS and CDR2 is YFSETQ. The DNA of the CDR3 is TGCGCCAGCAGCTTGGAAAGGACACCTAATGAAAAACTGTTTTTT. Amino acids: CASSLERTPNEKLFF.